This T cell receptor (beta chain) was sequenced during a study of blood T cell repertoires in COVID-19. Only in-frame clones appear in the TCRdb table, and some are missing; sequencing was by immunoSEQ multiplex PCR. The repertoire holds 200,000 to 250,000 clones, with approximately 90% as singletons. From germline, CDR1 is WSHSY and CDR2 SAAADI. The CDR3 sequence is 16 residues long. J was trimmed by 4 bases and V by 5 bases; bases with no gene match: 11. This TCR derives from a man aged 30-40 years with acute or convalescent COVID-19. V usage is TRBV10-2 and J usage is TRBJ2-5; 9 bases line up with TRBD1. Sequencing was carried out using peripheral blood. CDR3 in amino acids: CASSPGTGRGGETQYF. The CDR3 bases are TGCGCCAGCAGTCCCGGGACAGGGAGAGGGGGAGAGACCCAGTACTTC.